One and the same sample provided the 4 T cell receptor beta chains below, sequenced in a study of cytomegalovirus exposure and HLA in healthy donors. The PCR employed 60 Vbeta primers together with 13 Jbeta primers. Sequencing used immunoSEQ multiplex PCR; TCRdb keeps in-frame clones, though not all of them. The sample records 100,000 to 120,000 clones, 76% being singletons. Material: PBMCs. The receptors originated from a man aged 35-49 years in good health and CMV-seropositive.

This clone was counted only a few times. This chain links TRBV6-1 with TRBJ1-1; D is undetermined. Germline V CDR1 and CDR2: MNHNS, SASEGT. This CDR3 has 14 residues. V was pared by 6 bases and J by 0 bases, with 11 bases between. CDR3: CASRYESMNTEAFF. CDR3 sequence (DNA): TGTGCCAGCAGGTATGAGAGTATGAACACTGAAGCTTTCTTT.

V gene TRBV7-8 combines with J gene TRBJ2-7, with 7 bases aligning to TRBD2. CDR3 length: 15 amino acids. CDR1 and CDR2 (germline): SGHVS, FQNEAQ. Germline trimming cut 5 bases from V and 3 bases from J; bases unmatched to any gene: 10. The CDR3: CASSPLAERGYEQYF. DNA of the CDR3: TGTGCCAGCAGCCCCTTGGCAGAGCGGGGCTACGAGCAGTACTTC. The whole variable domain, filled in from reference TRBV7-8 and TRBJ2-7, reads GAGVSQSPRYKVAKRGQDVALRCDPISGHVSLFWYQQALGQGPEFLTYFQNEAQLDKSGLPSDRFFAERPEGSVSTLKIQRTQQEDSAVYLCASSPLAERGYEQYFGPGTRLTVT.

Details on this clone: An end of the junction does not agree with germline; a read error may underlie this. This chain joins TRBV7-2 and TRBJ1-4; 9 bases match TRBD1. Germline values: CDR1 SGHTA, CDR2 FQGNSA. The CDR3 contains 13 residues. Written as DNA, the CDR3 is TGTGCCGGCAGGCGGGACAGGGATGAAAAACTGTTTTTT. This gives the protein CAGRRDRDEKLFF.

The V and J genes are TRBV11-2 and TRBJ1-2; D call uncertain. This CDR3 region has 16 residues. With 3 bases removed from V and 0 bases from J, the gap between germline ends came to 14 bases. In germline, CDR1 is SGHAT, CDR2 FQNNGV. The CDR3 sequence: CASSLLPSASNYGYTF. The CDR3 region has the DNA TGTGCCAGCAGCTTGCTTCCTAGCGCCTCTAACTATGGCTACACCTTC. The entire variable domain, with the rest obtained from reference TRBV11-2 and TRBJ1-2, is as follows: EAGVAQSPRYKIIEKRQSVAFWCNPISGHATLYWYQQILGQGPKLLIQFQNNGVVDDSQLPKDRFSAERLKGVDSTLKIQPAKLEDSAVYLCASSLLPSASNYGYTFGSGTRLTVV.